Sequencing of this T cell receptor beta chain was carried out in a study of blood T cell repertoires in COVID-19. CDR3 length: 15 residues. The trim removed 3 bases at V and 4 bases at J, leaving 9 bases unmatched. The germline V gene has CDR1 SNHLY and CDR2 FYNNEI. The protocol was immunoSEQ multiplex PCR, while the TCRdb copy is restricted to in-frame clones and leaves out a portion. The sample includes around 290,000 clones, around 88% of them seen just once. The receptor was isolated from a woman aged 70-85 years with COVID-19, enrolled during active disease. The chain combines TRBV2 with TRBJ2-7, with 7 nucleotides matching TRBD2. The sequenced material came from peripheral blood. The CDR3 sequence is CASSDTGLFEYEQYF. The CDR3 coding sequence is TGTGCCAGCAGTGACACGGGACTATTTGAATACGAGCAGTACTTC.